The clone carrying this TCR beta chain has a single count. This entry comes from a study of blood T cell repertoires in COVID-19. Study-wide background: COVID-19 samples, acute and convalescent, were from the United States, Italy and Spain.

The CDR3 has 13 amino acids. Trimming left V 3 bases short and J 5 bases short, with 11 bases between. Germline CDR1 and CDR2: LGHNA and YSLEER. Clones were sequenced by immunoSEQ multiplex PCR, and TCRdb holds only the in-frame ones, with some missing. The sample has approximately 250,000 clones, 75% to 90% seen once; the top ten hold approximately 2%. The specimen was peripheral blood. The genes are TRBV4-3 and TRBJ2-7, with D tentatively TRBD2 (5 bases). This sequence was found in a man aged 25-40 years who had recovered from COVID-19. The CDR3 sequence: CASSQSTEDEQYF. The DNA for the CDR3 is TGCGCCAGCAGCCAGAGTACGGAGGACGAGCAGTACTTC.